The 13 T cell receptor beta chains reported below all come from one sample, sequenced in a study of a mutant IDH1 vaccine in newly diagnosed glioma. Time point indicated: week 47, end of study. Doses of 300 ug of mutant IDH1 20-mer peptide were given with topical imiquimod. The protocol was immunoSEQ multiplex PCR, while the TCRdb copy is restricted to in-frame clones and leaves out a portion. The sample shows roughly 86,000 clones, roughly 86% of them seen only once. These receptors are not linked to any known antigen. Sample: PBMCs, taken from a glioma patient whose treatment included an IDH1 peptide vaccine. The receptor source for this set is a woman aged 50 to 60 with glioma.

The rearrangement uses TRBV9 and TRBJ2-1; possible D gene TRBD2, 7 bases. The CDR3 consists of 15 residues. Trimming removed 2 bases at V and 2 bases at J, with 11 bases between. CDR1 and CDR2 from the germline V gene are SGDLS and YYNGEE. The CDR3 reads CASSVGAGAYNEQFF. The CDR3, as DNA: TGTGCCAGCAGCGTGGGGGCGGGGGCCTACAATGAGCAGTTCTTC.

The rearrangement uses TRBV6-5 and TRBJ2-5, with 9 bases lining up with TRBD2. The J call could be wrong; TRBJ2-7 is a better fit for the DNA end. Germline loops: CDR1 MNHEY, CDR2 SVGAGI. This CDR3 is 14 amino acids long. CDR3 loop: CASSPGLASYEQYF. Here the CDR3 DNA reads TGTGCCAGCAGTCCAGGACTAGCGTCCTACGAGCAGTACTTC.

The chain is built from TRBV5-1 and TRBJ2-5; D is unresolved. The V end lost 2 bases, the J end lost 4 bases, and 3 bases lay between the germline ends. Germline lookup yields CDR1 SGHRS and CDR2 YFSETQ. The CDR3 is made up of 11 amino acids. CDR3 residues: CASSFAETQYF. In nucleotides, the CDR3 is TGCGCCAGCAGCTTCGCAGAGACCCAGTACTTC.

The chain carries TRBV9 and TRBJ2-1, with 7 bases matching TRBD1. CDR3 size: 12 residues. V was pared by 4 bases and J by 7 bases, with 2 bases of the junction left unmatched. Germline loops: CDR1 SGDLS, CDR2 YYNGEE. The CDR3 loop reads CASSRGRNEQFF. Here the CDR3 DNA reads TGTGCCAGCAGCAGGGGGCGGAATGAGCAGTTCTTC.

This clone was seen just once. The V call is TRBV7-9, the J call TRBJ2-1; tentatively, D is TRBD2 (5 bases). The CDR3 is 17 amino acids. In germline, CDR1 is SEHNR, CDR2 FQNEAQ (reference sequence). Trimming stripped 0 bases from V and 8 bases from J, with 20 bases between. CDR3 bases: TGTGCCAGCAGCTTAGCCGTCCTGGACTCCTACGTCGATGAGCAGTTCTTC. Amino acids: CASSLAVLDSYVDEQFF.

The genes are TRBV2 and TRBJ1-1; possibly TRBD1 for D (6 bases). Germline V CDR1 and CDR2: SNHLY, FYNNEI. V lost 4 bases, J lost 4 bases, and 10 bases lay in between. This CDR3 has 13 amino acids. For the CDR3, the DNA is TGTGCCAGCAGTGCTAGGACAGCCACTGAAGCTTTCTTT. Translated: CASSARTATEAFF.

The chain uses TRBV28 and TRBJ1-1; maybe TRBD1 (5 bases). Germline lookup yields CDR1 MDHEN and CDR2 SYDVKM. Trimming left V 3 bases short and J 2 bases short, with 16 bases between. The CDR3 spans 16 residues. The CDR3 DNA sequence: TGTGCCAGCAGTTTCGGGTCAGGGCGACTAAACACTGAAGCTTTCTTT. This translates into CASSFGSGRLNTEAFF. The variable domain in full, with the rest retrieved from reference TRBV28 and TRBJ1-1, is DVKVTQSSRYLVKRTGEKVFLECVQDMDHENMFWYRQDPGLGLRLIYFSYDVKMKEKGDIPEGYSVSREKKERFSLILESASTNQTSMYLCASSFGSGRLNTEAFFGQGTRLTVV.

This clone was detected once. This CDR3 is CASSSLAGGQDTQYF. Here the CDR3 DNA reads TGTGCCAGCAGTTCACTAGCGGGAGGGCAAGATACGCAGTATTTT. The rearrangement joins TRBV6-1 to TRBJ2-3; TRBD2 matches 13 bases. This CDR3 region has 15 residues. The J segment lost 5 bases and the V segment lost 5 bases, leaving 4 bases of the junction unmatched. In germline, CDR1 is MNHNS, CDR2 SASEGT.

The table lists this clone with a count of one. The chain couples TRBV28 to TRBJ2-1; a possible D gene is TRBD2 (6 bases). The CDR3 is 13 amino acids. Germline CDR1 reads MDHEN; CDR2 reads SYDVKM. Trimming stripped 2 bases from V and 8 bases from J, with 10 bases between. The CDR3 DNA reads TGTGCCAGCAGTTTAGCCGGGAGTGATGAGCAGTTCTTC. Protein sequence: CASSLAGSDEQFF.

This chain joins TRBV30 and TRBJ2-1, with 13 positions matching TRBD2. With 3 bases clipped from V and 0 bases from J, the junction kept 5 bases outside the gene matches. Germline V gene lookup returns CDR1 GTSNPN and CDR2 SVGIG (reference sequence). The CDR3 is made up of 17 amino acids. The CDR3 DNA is TGTGCCTGGAGGAGGACTAGCGGGAGAGGCTCCTACAATGAGCAGTTCTTC. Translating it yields CAWRRTSGRGSYNEQFF.

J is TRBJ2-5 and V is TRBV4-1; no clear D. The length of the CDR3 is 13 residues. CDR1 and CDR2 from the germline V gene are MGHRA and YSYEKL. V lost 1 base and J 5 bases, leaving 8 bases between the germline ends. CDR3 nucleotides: TGCGCCAGCAGCCAAGGACGCCTGGAGACCCAGTACTTC. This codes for CASSQGRLETQYF.

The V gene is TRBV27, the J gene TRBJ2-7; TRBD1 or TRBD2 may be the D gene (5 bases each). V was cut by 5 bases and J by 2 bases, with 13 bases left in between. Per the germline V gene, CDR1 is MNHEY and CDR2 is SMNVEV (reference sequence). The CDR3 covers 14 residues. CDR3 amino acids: CASSNRDGTYEQYF. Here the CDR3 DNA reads TGTGCCAGCAGTAACCGGGACGGAACCTACGAGCAGTACTTC.

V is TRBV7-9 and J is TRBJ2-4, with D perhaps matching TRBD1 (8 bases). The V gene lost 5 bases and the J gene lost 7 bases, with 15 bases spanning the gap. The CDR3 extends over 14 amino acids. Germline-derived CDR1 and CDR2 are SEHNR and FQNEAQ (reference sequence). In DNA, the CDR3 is TGTGCCAGCAGCCCACAGGGGGGGACGAACATTCAGTACTTC. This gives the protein CASSPQGGTNIQYF.